A single sample is the source of the 4 T cell receptor beta chains below, sequenced in a study of radiation and T cells in renal cell carcinoma. Sample time point: blood 4 weeks post-SBRT, at nephrectomy. Documented treatment: 15 Gy SBRT to primary tumor, nephrectomy 4 weeks later. Some clones are missing from TCRdb's copy, which holds only in-frame ones; the method was immunoSEQ multiplex PCR. The sample has roughly 82,000 clones, about 88% seen once. The specimen was blood, collected from a patient whose treatment included radiotherapy and nephrectomy. These receptors were taken from a woman in her 70s with renal cell carcinoma.

This clone showed up just once. The J gene is TRBJ2-3, the V gene TRBV5-4, with D perhaps TRBD1 or TRBD2 (6 bases each). Between the trimmed V and J ends, which lost 6 bases and 3 bases, there was a span of 14 bases. CDR1 is SGHNT, CDR2 YYREEE, per germline (reference sequence). The CDR3 runs 14 residues. Here the CDR3 reads CASKEGVGTDTQYF. In nucleotides, the CDR3 is TGTGCCAGCAAGGAGGGGGTTGGTACAGATACGCAGTATTTT.

V gene TRBV6-1 combines with J gene TRBJ2-7, with a weak D call TRBD1 (6 bases). The V gene lost 4 bases and the J gene lost 2 bases, with 24 bases spanning the gap. Germline V gene data show CDR1 as MNHNS and CDR2 as SASEGT. This CDR3 region has 18 residues. The CDR3 loop is CASSGAPPDRFRPYEQYF. CDR3 DNA: TGTGCCAGCAGTGGCGCACCCCCTGACAGGTTTCGTCCCTACGAGCAGTACTTC.

This chain joins TRBV19 and TRBJ1-1; TRBD1 aligns across 8 bases. The CDR3 sequence is 15 residues long. Losses at the gene ends were 10 bases for V and 6 bases for J; bases not matched to a gene: 16. Germline V CDR1 and CDR2: LNHDA, SQIVND (reference sequence). The CDR3 region is CATWSGGKVGAEAFF. CDR3 DNA: TGTGCCACGTGGTCAGGGGGCAAGGTGGGAGCTGAAGCTTTCTTT.

Written as DNA, the CDR3 is TGTGCCAGCAGCTTAAGGTCGGGCCCCTACGAGCAGTACTTC. Amino acids: CASSLRSGPYEQYF. V usage is TRBV7-8 and J usage is TRBJ2-7; D is undetermined. Germline CDR1 and CDR2: SGHVS and FQNEAQ. This CDR3 spans 14 amino acids. The V and J ends lost 2 bases and 2 bases respectively, with 10 bases between them.